Given below is one T cell receptor beta chain in context. The data were produced by immunoSEQ multiplex PCR, yet TCRdb's version contains in-frame clones alone and is incomplete. The sample has some 200,000 clones, over 75% seen once. The V and J ends lost 7 bases and 0 bases respectively, with 15 bases between them. The V gene's germline CDR1 is MNHEY and CDR2 SMNVEV (reference sequence). There are 15 residues in the CDR3. This entry comes from a study of blood T cell repertoires in COVID-19. J is TRBJ1-1 and V is TRBV27; D uncertain. This TCR was recovered from a human donor in a cohort sampled during active COVID-19. The sample taken for sequencing was peripheral blood. In DNA, the CDR3 is TGTGCCAGCACCCCTTTGGCACCCATGAACACTGAAGCTTTCTTT. This translates into CASTPLAPMNTEAFF.